Sequencing of this T cell receptor beta chain was carried out in a study of T cell repertoires in cytomegalovirus infection. Study information: Public TCR beta signatures marked donors with CMV infection and the matching HLA.

TCRdb reprocessed the reads via MiXCR and lists one record per CDR3 protein. This sample has roughly 200,000 distinct CDR3 sequences, with around 40% found just once. This clonotype was counted only a few times. Its antigen is not known. The ends were cut back, 4 bases at V and 4 bases at J, with 17 bases in the middle. Per the germline V gene, CDR1 is SGHDT and CDR2 is YYEEEE. This CDR3 is built from 15 residues. Study-wide results and limits: The ex vivo response showed dominance by HLA-C-restricted CMV-specific TCR beta clonotypes.

This chain uses TRBV5-6 with TRBJ2-5, with a tentative D call TRBD1 (6 bases). The sample was CD8+ T cells from cultured PBMCs, taken from culture after CMV antigen stimulation. This receptor was obtained from a human donor in good health (CMV status not recorded). Some clones in this sample may be carry-over from other donors' samples. CDR3 sequence: CASSENPGVGETQYF. Written as DNA, the CDR3 is TGTGCCAGCAGCGAAAACCCAGGGGTGGGAGAGACCCAGTACTTC. The variable domain in full, with the rest retrieved from reference TRBV5-6 and TRBJ2-5, is DAGVTQSPTHLIKTRGQQVTLRCSPKSGHDTVSWYQQALGQGPQFIFQYYEEEERQRGNFPDRFSGHQFPNYSSELNVNALLLGDSALYLCASSENPGVGETQYFGPGTRLLVL.